The source of this T cell receptor (beta chain) is a study of Graves' ophthalmopathy and Graves' hyperthyroidism. Study-wide results and limits: Most expanded clonotypes in thyroid above 0.001 frequency also showed up in blood. A model of 13 signatures distinguished ophthalmopathy from stable hyperthyroidism at approximately 88% sensitivity and approximately 81% specificity.

The authors amplified TCR beta CDR3 regions, and they did so from RNA transcripts for repertoire sequencing. A first-round RT-PCR used HTBI primers, followed by a second-round multiplex PCR. One entry per CDR3 protein, called by TCRdb with MiXCR from the multiplex PCR reads. The sample consists of approximately 460,000 distinct CDR3 sequences, about 15% of them appearing once. Diagnosis was based on clinical symptoms, serum thyroxine, TRAb, thyroid ultrasound and orbital computed tomography. Someone took the PBMCs out of 8.5 to 10 ml of fresh peripheral blood. The CDR3 extends over 14 amino acids. Germline CDR1 and CDR2: KGHDR and SFDVKD. Trimming cost V 4 bases and J 3 bases; bases outside gene matches: 3. Many counts were recorded for this clonotype. Its cognate antigen is unknown.

The source of this sequence is a woman aged 25 to 39 with Graves' ophthalmopathy. The chain has TRBV24-1 and TRBJ1-1; 8 bases agree with TRBD1. Sequences were obtained from blood. CDR3 nucleotides: TGTGCCACCAGTGAGTCGGACAGGGACACTGAAGCTTTCTTT. Its translation: CATSESDRDTEAFF.